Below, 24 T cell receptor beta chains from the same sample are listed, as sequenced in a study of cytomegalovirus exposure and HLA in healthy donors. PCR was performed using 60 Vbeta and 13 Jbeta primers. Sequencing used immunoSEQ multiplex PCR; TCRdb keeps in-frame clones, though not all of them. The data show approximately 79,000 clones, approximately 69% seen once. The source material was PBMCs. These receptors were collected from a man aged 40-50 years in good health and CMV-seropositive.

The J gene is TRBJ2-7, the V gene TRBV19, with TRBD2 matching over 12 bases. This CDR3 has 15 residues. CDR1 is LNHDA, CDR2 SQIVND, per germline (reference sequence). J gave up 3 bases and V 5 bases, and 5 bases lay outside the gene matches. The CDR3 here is CASSVLAGGNYEQYF. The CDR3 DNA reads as TGTGCCAGTAGTGTACTAGCGGGAGGAAACTACGAGCAGTACTTC.

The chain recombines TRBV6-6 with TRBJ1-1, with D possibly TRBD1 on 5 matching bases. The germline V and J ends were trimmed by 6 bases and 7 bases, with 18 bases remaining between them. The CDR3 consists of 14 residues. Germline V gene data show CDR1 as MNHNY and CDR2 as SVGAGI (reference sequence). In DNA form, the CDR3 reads TGTGCCAGCAGGGGAGGGACGGCGGCGTATGAAGCTTTCTTT. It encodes CASRGGTAAYEAFF.

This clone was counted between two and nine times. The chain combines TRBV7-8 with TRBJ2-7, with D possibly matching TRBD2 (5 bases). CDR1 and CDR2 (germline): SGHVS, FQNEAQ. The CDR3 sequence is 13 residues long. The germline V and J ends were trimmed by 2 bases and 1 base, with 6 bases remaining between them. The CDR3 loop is CASSLKRSYEQYF. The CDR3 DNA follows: TGTGCCAGCAGCTTAAAGCGGTCCTACGAGCAGTACTTC.

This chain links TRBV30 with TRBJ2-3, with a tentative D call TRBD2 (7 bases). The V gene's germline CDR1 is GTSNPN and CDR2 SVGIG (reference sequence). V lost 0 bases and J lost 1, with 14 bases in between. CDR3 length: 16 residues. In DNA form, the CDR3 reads TGTGCCTGGAGTGTATTGTCGGGGGGCGGCACAGATACGCAGTATTTT. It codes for CAWSVLSGGGTDTQYF.

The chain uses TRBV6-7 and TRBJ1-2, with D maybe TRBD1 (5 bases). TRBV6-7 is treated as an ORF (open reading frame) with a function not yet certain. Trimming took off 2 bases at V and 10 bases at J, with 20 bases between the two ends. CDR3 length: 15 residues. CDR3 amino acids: CASSYPAGIDSPYTF. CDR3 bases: TGTGCCAGCAGTTACCCGGCAGGGATCGATAGTCCCTACACCTTC.

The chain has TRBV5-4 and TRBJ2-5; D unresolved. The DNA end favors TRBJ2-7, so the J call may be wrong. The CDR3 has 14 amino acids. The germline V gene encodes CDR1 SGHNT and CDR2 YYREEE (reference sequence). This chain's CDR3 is CASSLVDGAYEQYF. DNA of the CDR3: TGTGCCAGCAGCTTGGTTGACGGAGCCTACGAGCAGTACTTC.

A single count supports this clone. CDR3 DNA sequence: TGTGCCAGCAGACTAGCGGGTACCGGGGAGCTGTTTTTT. Residues: CASRLAGTGELFF. The V gene is TRBV7-8, the J gene TRBJ2-2, with 9 nucleotides matching TRBD2. This CDR3 has 13 residues. Germline CDR1 and CDR2: SGHVS and FQNEAQ. V was pared by 6 bases and J by 5 bases, with 1 base of the junction left unmatched.

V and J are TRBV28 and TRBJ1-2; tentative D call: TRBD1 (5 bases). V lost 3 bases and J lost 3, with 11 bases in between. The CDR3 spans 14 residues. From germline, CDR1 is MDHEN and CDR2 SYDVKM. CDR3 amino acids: CASSFHRQDYGYTF. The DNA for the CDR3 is TGTGCCAGCAGTTTTCACAGGCAGGACTATGGCTACACCTTC.

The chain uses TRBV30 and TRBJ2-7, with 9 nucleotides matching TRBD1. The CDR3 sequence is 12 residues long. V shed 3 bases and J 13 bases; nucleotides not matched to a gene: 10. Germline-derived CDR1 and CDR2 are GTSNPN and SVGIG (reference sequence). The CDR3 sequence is CAWRKGTGITYF. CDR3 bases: TGTGCCTGGAGGAAAGGGACAGGGATCACCTACTTC.

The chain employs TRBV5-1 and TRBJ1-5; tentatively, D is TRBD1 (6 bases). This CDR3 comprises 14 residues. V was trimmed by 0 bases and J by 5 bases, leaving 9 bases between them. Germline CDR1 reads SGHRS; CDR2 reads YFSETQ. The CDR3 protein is CASSLVGGDQPQHF. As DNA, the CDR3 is TGCGCCAGCAGCTTGGTAGGGGGGGATCAGCCCCAGCATTTT.

CDR3 DNA: TGTGCCAGCAGCACCGGATCACAGGGGGGGTCCTACGAGCAGTACTTC. As protein: CASSTGSQGGSYEQYF. The chain uses TRBV9 and TRBJ2-7; tentatively, D is TRBD1 (8 bases). The CDR3 contains 16 residues. V gave up 4 bases and J gave up 1 base, with 18 bases separating them. Germline V gene lookup returns CDR1 SGDLS and CDR2 YYNGEE.

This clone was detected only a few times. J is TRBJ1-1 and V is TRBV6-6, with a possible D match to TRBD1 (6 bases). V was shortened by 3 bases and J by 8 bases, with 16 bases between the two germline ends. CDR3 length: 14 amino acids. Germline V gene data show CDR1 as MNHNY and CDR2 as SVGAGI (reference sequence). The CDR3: CASSYGGDIPEAFF. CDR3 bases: TGTGCCAGCAGTTATGGGGGGGACATCCCAGAAGCTTTCTTT.

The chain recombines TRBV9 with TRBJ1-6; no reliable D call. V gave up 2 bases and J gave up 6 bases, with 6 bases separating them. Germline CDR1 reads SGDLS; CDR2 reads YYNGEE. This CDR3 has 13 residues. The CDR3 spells CASSVPVNSPLHF. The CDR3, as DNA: TGTGCCAGCAGCGTCCCAGTTAATTCACCCCTCCACTTT.

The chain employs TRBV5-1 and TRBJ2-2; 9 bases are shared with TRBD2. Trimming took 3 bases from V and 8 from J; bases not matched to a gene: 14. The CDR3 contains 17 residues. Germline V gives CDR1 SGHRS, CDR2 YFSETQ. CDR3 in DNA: TGCGCCAGCAGCTCTTCGCCGTGGCGGGGGGGCCAAGGGGAGCTGTTTTTT. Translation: CASSSSPWRGGQGELFF.

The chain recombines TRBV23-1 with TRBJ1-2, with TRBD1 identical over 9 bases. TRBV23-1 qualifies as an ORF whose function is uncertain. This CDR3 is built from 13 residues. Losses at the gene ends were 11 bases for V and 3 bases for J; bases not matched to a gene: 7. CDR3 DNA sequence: TGCGCCGGAAGGGACAGGGCATACTATGGCTACACCTTC. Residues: CAGRDRAYYGYTF.

CDR3 coding DNA: TGTGCCTGGAGTCAAGTCACAGGGGCGAATCAGCCCCAGCATTTT. It encodes CAWSQVTGANQPQHF. The chain combines TRBV30 with TRBJ1-5; 7 nucleotides agree with TRBD1. After removal of 2 bases from V and 4 bases from J, the junction contained 8 bases not matched to a gene. The CDR3 covers 15 residues. Looked up from germline, CDR1 is GTSNPN and CDR2 is SVGIG (reference sequence).

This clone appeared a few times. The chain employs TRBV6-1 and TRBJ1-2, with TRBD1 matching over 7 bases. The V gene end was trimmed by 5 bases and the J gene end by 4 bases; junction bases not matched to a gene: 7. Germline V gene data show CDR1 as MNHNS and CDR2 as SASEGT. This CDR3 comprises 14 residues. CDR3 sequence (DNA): TGTGCCAGCAGTACAGGGGACAGTTTCTATGGCTACACCTTC. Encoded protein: CASSTGDSFYGYTF.

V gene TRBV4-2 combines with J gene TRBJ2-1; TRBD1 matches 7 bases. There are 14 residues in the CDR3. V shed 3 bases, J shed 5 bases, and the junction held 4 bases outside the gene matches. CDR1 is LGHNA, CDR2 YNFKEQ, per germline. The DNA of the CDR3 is TGTGCCAGCAGCCAGGGGACAGTAGACAATGAGCAGTTCTTC. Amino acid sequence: CASSQGTVDNEQFF.

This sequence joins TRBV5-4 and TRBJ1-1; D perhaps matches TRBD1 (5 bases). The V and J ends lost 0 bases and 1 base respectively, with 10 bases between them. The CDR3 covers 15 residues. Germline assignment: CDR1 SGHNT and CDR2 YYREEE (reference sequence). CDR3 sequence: CASSLARGENTEAFF. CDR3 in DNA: TGTGCCAGCAGCTTGGCTCGGGGGGAGAACACTGAAGCTTTCTTT. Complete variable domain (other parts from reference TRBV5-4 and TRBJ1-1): ETGVTQSPTHLIKTRGQQVTLRCSSQSGHNTVSWYQQALGQGPQFIFQYYREEENGRGNFPPRFSGLQFPNYSSELNVNALELDDSALYLCASSLARGENTEAFFGQGTRLTVV.

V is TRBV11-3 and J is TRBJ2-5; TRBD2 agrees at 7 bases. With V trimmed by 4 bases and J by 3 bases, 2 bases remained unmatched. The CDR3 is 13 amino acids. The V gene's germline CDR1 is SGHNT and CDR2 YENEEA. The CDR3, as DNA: TGTGCCAGCAGCTGGGCGGGGGAAGAGACCCAGTACTTC. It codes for CASSWAGEETQYF.

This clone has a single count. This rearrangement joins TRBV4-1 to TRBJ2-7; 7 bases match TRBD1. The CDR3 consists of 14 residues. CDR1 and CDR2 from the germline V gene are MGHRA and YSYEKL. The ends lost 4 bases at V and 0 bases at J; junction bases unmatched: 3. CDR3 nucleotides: TGCGCCAGCAGCCCCCGGGACAGCTCCTACGAGCAGTACTTC. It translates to CASSPRDSSYEQYF.

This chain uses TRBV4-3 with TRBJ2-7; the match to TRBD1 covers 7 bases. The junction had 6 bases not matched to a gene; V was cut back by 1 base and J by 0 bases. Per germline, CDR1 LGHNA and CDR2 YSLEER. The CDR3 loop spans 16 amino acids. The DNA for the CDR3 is TGCGCCAGCAGCCAAGCCTTCTGGGACAGCTCCTACGAGCAGTACTTC. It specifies CASSQAFWDSSYEQYF.

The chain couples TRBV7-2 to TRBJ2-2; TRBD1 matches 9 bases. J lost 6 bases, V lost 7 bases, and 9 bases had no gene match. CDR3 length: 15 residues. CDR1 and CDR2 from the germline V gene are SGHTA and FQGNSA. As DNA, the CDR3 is TGTGCCAGCACCCCCGGGACAGGGTATGCCGGGGAGCTGTTTTTT. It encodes CASTPGTGYAGELFF. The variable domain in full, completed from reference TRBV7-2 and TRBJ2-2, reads GAGVSQSPSNKVTEKGKDVELRCDPISGHTALYWYRQSLGQGLEFLIYFQGNSAPDKSGLPSDRFSAERTGGSVSTLTIQRTQQEDSAVYLCASTPGTGYAGELFFGEGSRLTVL.

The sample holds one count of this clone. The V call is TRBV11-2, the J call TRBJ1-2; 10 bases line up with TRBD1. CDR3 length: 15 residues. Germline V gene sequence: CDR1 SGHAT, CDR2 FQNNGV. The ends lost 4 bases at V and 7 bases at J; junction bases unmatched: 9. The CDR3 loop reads CASSWGQGSSGGYTF. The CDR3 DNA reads TGTGCCAGCAGCTGGGGACAGGGGAGTTCGGGTGGCTACACCTTC.